The clone carrying this T cell receptor (beta chain) showed up just a few times. This sample was taken from a study of T-cell memory formation after mild COVID-19. Study-level background: Largely donor-specific TCR clusters were found.

Germline lookup yields CDR1 DFQATT and CDR2 SNEGSKA (reference sequence). Trimming pared 6 bases from V and 5 bases from J, leaving 14 bases between. This CDR3 spans 12 amino acids. TCRdb fed the 5' RACE reads into MiXCR, producing one record per CDR3 protein. The sample yields more than 250,000 distinct CDR3 sequences, about 17% seen once. This sequence joins TRBV20-1 and TRBJ2-7, with a possible D match to TRBD2 (5 bases). This clonotype originated in a man aged 18 to 30 who had mild COVID-19 (a few samples of this study predate the infection). Cell type and time point are not known. The sequenced sample consisted of PBMCs or a T cell subset sorted from them (not recorded which). As DNA, the CDR3 is TGCAGTGCGCTCCGGGGTTACGACGAGCAGTACGTC. Its protein product is CSALRGYDEQYV.